The rows below give T cell receptor beta chains drawn from one sample of a study of OX40 agonist ivuxolimab in advanced cancers. Generated by immunoSEQ multiplex PCR, the TCRdb table keeps only in-frame clones and is missing some. This table has roughly 40,000 clones, about 90% appearing once. The sequenced sample was CD4+ or CD8+ T cells sorted from blood, obtained in a trial of the OX40 agonist ivuxolimab. The receptors originated from an adult with an advanced solid tumor such as melanoma, head and neck, liver or kidney cancer. Each CDR3 is given with its conserved first and last residue.

CASSPRLAGGPGELFF,TRBV27
CASSLGGLATGELFF,TRBV5-1
CAIKRDGGRQETQYF,TRBV10-3
CASSPTGEQYF,TRBV7-9
CASSLRGQVFIQAFF,TRBV7-2
CASSRAVGGRALETQYF,TRBV5-6
CASSLTRGTGLAYEQYF,TRBV5-4
CASSPSPKRVSYEQYF,TRBV18
CASTQDLYGYTF,TRBV7-9
CAISETPGLAGGAEQYF,TRBV10-3
CASDTGQGVNPLAKNIQYF,TRBV7-2
CASSFLGPQHF,TRBV28
CASSLAWEVGGYTF,TRBV7-9
CASSFPGQGEEKLFF,TRBV7-3
CASSEARTDRFQPQHF,TRBV6-1
CASTEDRGLKETQYF,TRBV28
CASSQDGGANGDTQYF,TRBV4-2
CASSLVTSGRALGTGELFF,TRBV5-4
CASSRAPGGAAGELFF,TRBV7-9
CASSLGLQPQETQYF,TRBV5-6
CASSPRTLTDTQYF,TRBV28
CASSDRGGEHTEAFF,TRBV19
CATSSPSSSYEQYF,TRBV15
CARTLAGITDTQYF,TRBV27
CASSLDVRVEKLFF,TRBV5-1
CASRRGEGSEQYF,TRBV5-4
CASSYAQGATNEKLFF,TRBV6-5
CASSGRNRGEQYF,TRBV7-9
CASSLGNPTGDTQYF,TRBV5-1
CASSARTTQRSEQYF,TRBV11-1
CASSPGARRAGELFF,TRBV5-1
CASSPLWWESNEQFF,TRBV5-1
CASSVDSGGNQPQHF,TRBV9
CASSEFGGRALEQFF,TRBV6-1
CATTLDLNTEAFF,TRBV7-9
CASSRSGYTDTQYF,TRBV6-5
CASSLPAAYEQYF,TRBV7-2
CAIRIDEPTEAFF,TRBV10-3
CASSYLAGLSSYNEQFF,TRBV11-2
CASRGQYTGELFF,TRBV2
CASGGGNQPQHF,TRBV6-1
CASSQVQRGSEQFF,TRBV4-1
CSVENPLDRSLAKETQYF,TRBV29-1
CASSQEDRGFADTQYF,TRBV4-1
CASSQDERLNTEAFF,TRBV4-1
CASFEAGEQYF,TRBV19
CASSFSDRVFYGYTF,TRBV5-4
CASSQEGTRNSPLHF,TRBV4-1
CASSTGQGSNYGYTF,TRBV2
CASSPEGRRTQYF,TRBV18
CASSGDYYNEQFF,TRBV9
CASTIGGTLSNQPQHF,TRBV28
CASITRGVAFF,TRBV19
CATSRDEDRANQPQHF,TRBV15
CAIKGLRNTEAFF,TRBV28